This entry features one T cell receptor (beta chain) sequence. Trimming took off 2 bases at V and 1 base at J, with 5 bases between the two ends. The CDR3 totals 13 residues. Per germline, CDR1 GTSNPN and CDR2 SVGIG (reference sequence). The sample originates from a study of technical replicates of blood from several donors. Method: immunoSEQ multiplex PCR; TCRdb's copy keeps in-frame clones and lacks some. The repertoire includes 85,000 or so clones, approximately 93% of them detected once, and 0.26% sits in the top ten. Specimen: T cells isolated from PBMCs. The receptor comes from a human donor in good health. The V gene is TRBV30, the J gene TRBJ2-2, with D perhaps matching TRBD1 (5 bases). CDR3 amino acids: CAWSTGNTGELFF. As DNA, the CDR3 is TGTGCCTGGAGTACAGGGAACACCGGGGAGCTGTTTTTT. Full variable domain (remainder filled in from reference TRBV30 and TRBJ2-2): SQTIHQWPATLVQPVGSPLSLECTVEGTSNPNLYWYRQAAGRGLQLLFYSVGIGQISSEVPQNLSASRPQDRQFILSSKKLLLSDSGFYLCAWSTGNTGELFFGEGSRLTVL.